This T cell receptor (beta chain) appears in the sequencing data of a study of blood T cell repertoires in COVID-19. Looking at the study overall: The United States, Italy and Spain were the sources of the acute and convalescent COVID-19 samples. T cells, B-cell-depleted T cells, or PBMCs provided the cDNA or gDNA that served as material.

The CDR3 loop spans 15 amino acids. The J segment lost 8 bases and the V segment lost 7 bases, leaving 11 bases of the junction unmatched. Germline CDR1 reads WSHSY; CDR2 reads SAAADI. In the original processing: It was from reference gene primer amplification that nucleated cell counts were estimated. Method: immunoSEQ multiplex PCR; TCRdb's copy keeps in-frame clones and lacks some. The V and J calls and clone size are taken from that table; D and trimming were inferred from the DNA. This table holds tens of thousands of clones, 84% found once. The sequencing input was peripheral blood. The V gene is TRBV10-2, the J gene TRBJ2-2, with 9 bases lining up with TRBD1. The TCR originated in a human donor in a cohort sampled during active COVID-19. The CDR3 here is CASTTGTGRSGELFF. In DNA, the CDR3 is TGCGCCAGCACCACCGGGACAGGGAGGAGTGGGGAGCTGTTTTTT.